One sample yielded the 8 T cell receptor beta chains listed below, sequenced in a study of T cell clonotyping in hematopoietic cell transplantation. Profiled with immunoSEQ multiplex PCR; TCRdb holds only in-frame clones, not every one. This sample has approximately 70,000 clones, with 85% to 95% found just once. Sequencing was performed on peripheral blood mononuclear cells. The receptors originated from a man over 45 in good health. Some clones in this sample may be carry-over from other donors' samples.

The rearrangement links TRBV7-2 to TRBJ2-1, with 12 bases lining up with TRBD2. CDR3 length: 15 amino acids. Germline V gives CDR1 SGHTA, CDR2 FQGNSA. J lost 7 bases, V lost 7 bases, and 8 bases had no gene match. The CDR3: CASNPTSGRGNEQFF. CDR3 nucleotide sequence: TGTGCCAGCAACCCGACTAGCGGGAGAGGAAATGAGCAGTTCTTC.

The chain joins TRBV4-1 to TRBJ2-7; 9 bases align to TRBD2. The CDR3 totals 15 residues. Trimming took 3 bases from V and 2 from J; bases not matched to a gene: 5. Germline CDR1 reads MGHRA; CDR2 reads YSYEKL. In nucleotides, the CDR3 is TGCGCCAGCAGCCAGGCGGGACTAGCCGCCTACGAGCAGTACTTC. It translates to CASSQAGLAAYEQYF.

The V gene is TRBV5-4, the J gene TRBJ1-1; unclear D gene. Trimming removed 0 bases from V and 0 bases from J, with 9 bases in between. This CDR3 comprises 15 residues. The germline CDR1 and CDR2 sequences are SGHNT and YYREEE (reference sequence). CDR3 in amino acids: CASSLGHSLNTEAFF. The CDR3 coding sequence is TGTGCCAGCAGCTTGGGTCACAGTTTGAACACTGAAGCTTTCTTT.

V is TRBV5-1 and J is TRBJ2-1; 14 nucleotides line up with TRBD2. The germline CDR1 and CDR2 sequences are SGHRS and YFSETQ. V lost 3 bases and J lost 9; bases outside the gene matches: 5. This CDR3 is 15 amino acids long. The CDR3 region has the DNA TGCGCCAGCAGCTCGGGACTAGCGGGAGTCATTGAGCAGTTCTTC. It yields the protein CASSSGLAGVIEQFF.

The rearrangement joins TRBV2 to TRBJ2-3; D unresolved. Deletions cut 3 bases from V and 5 bases from J, with 15 bases between. The CDR3 covers 15 residues. Germline-derived CDR1 and CDR2 are SNHLY and FYNNEI. The DNA for the CDR3 is TGTGCCAGCAGTGACACTCCCAGACGCCGAGATACGCAGTATTTT. Translation: CASSDTPRRRDTQYF. Full variable domain (remainder filled in from reference TRBV2 and TRBJ2-3): EPEVTQTPSHQVTQMGQEVILRCVPISNHLYFYWYRQILGQKVEFLVSFYNNEISEKSEIFDDQFSVERPDGSNFTLKIRSTKLEDSAMYFCASSDTPRRRDTQYFGPGTRLTVL.

This chain joins TRBV29-1 and TRBJ2-3, with D possibly being TRBD1 (5 bases). V lost 6 bases and J lost 4, with 17 bases in between. This CDR3 is built from 14 residues. The V gene's germline CDR1 is SQVTM and CDR2 ANQGSEA. The CDR3 DNA sequence: TGCAGCGTGGCGTCGGGTGTGGGGCCAGATACGCAGTATTTT. As protein: CSVASGVGPDTQYF.

The CDR3 sequence: CASEKGRGYEQYF. CDR3 nucleotide sequence: TGTGCCAGCGAGAAGGGCCGAGGATACGAGCAGTACTTC. The chain is built from TRBV28 and TRBJ2-7, with no clear D. Germline CDR1 reads MDHEN; CDR2 reads SYDVKM. CDR3 length: 13 residues. Trimming removed 8 bases from V and 4 bases from J, with 15 bases in between.

The rearrangement links TRBV7-9 to TRBJ1-2, with TRBD1 matching 10 bases. Per germline, CDR1 SEHNR and CDR2 FQNEAQ (reference sequence). The CDR3 has 14 residues. V was pared by 5 bases and J by 6 bases, with 6 bases of the junction left unmatched. The CDR3 DNA is TGTGCCAGCAGCCTTCAGGGGACAGGGGATGGCTACACCTTC. The encoded protein is CASSLQGTGDGYTF.